A single sample is the source of the 16 T cell receptor beta chains below, sequenced in a study of cytomegalovirus exposure and HLA in healthy donors. The PCR contained 60 Vbeta and 13 Jbeta primers. Measured with immunoSEQ multiplex PCR; TCRdb has only the in-frame clones, and not every one. Among over 100,000 clones listed, more than 60% were seen once. Sequencing was done on a sample of PBMCs. The source is a man aged 18-30 years in good health and CMV-seronegative.

The V call is TRBV6-1, the J call TRBJ1-1; 8 bases are shared with TRBD1. CDR1 is MNHNS, CDR2 SASEGT, per germline. With 7 bases clipped from V and 5 bases from J, the junction kept 12 bases outside the gene matches. The CDR3 spans 15 residues. CDR3 sequence (DNA): TGTGCCAGCAATGACGGGACAGGCCCTATAACTGAAGCTTTCTTT. This encodes CASNDGTGPITEAFF.

The rearrangement links TRBV7-8 to TRBJ1-2; no firm D call. Germline V gene data show CDR1 as SGHVS and CDR2 as FQNEAQ. CDR3 length: 15 amino acids. V shed 5 bases and J shed 4 bases, with 17 bases lying between them. CDR3 nucleotides: TGTGCCAGCAGCCCCATTACTGGCGCGGGCTATGGCTACACCTTC. Amino acid sequence: CASSPITGAGYGYTF.

This chain links TRBV6-4 with TRBJ2-1; 10 positions agree with TRBD2. The CDR3 is 16 residues long. After removal of 2 bases from V and 4 bases from J, the junction contained 5 bases not matched to a gene. The germline V gene encodes CDR1 MRHNA and CDR2 SNTAGT. The CDR3 loop is CASSDGLAGAYNEQFF. In DNA form, the CDR3 reads TGTGCCAGCAGTGACGGTCTAGCGGGGGCTTACAATGAGCAGTTCTTC.

This clone was detected only a few times. The rearrangement links TRBV5-5 to TRBJ2-5, with TRBD2 as a possible D gene (5 bases). V dropped 4 bases and J dropped 5 bases, with 12 bases sitting between them. Germline CDR1 SGHKS, CDR2 YYEKEE (reference sequence). The CDR3 spans 13 residues. The DNA of the CDR3 is TGTGCCAGCAGCACTGGGAGTCTGGAGACCCAGTACTTC. As protein: CASSTGSLETQYF.

This clone has more than one count but fewer than ten. The J gene is TRBJ2-2, the V gene TRBV30; D is undetermined. The ends were cut back, 5 bases at V and 1 base at J, with 8 bases in the middle. Germline V gene data show CDR1 as GTSNPN and CDR2 as SVGIG (reference sequence). CDR3 size: 13 residues. The CDR3 DNA reads as TGTGCCTGGCTGGCAGGGAACACCGGGGAGCTGTTTTTT. Residues: CAWLAGNTGELFF.

This chain connects TRBV19 to TRBJ2-1, with a weak D call TRBD2 (5 bases). The CDR3 consists of 15 residues. Germline V gene sequence: CDR1 LNHDA, CDR2 SQIVND (reference sequence). Deletions cut 3 bases from V and 2 bases from J, with 11 bases between. CDR3 region: CASSMVAGPYNEQFF. The CDR3 DNA sequence: TGTGCCAGTAGTATGGTTGCGGGCCCCTACAATGAGCAGTTCTTC.

This clone has a single count. The chain employs TRBV30 and TRBJ2-1; TRBD2 might be the D (6 bases). The CDR3 totals 15 residues. The ends were cut back, 0 bases at V and 2 bases at J, with 11 bases in the middle. The germline gives CDR1 GTSNPN, CDR2 SVGIG (reference sequence). Here the CDR3 reads CAWSVRGRTYNEQFF. CDR3 in DNA: TGTGCCTGGAGTGTAAGAGGGAGGACCTACAATGAGCAGTTCTTC.

This clone was observed a few times. The CDR3 DNA reads as TGTGCCAGCAGCTTAGCGGGGGGGCCCCAAAATGAGCAGTTCTTC. Translating gives CASSLAGGPQNEQFF. The chain recombines TRBV5-6 with TRBJ2-1; 10 bases map to TRBD2. Per the germline V gene, CDR1 is SGHDT and CDR2 is YYEEEE. The length of the CDR3 is 15 residues. V shed 2 bases, J shed 7 bases, and the junction held 6 bases outside the gene matches.

This chain links TRBV7-9 with TRBJ2-5; TRBD2 agrees at 7 bases. The V gene end was trimmed by 4 bases and the J gene end by 4 bases; junction bases not matched to a gene: 3. The length of the CDR3 is 13 residues. Germline lookup yields CDR1 SEHNR and CDR2 FQNEAQ (reference sequence). The CDR3 spells CASSSTSRETQYF. DNA for the CDR3: TGTGCCAGCAGCTCGACTAGCCGAGAGACCCAGTACTTC.

V and J are TRBV6-6 and TRBJ2-1; 11 bases match TRBD2. Trimming took 4 bases from V and 9 from J; bases not matched to a gene: 11. Germline CDR1 MNHNY, CDR2 SVGAGI (reference sequence). The CDR3 contains 16 residues. The CDR3 loop is CASSSLVAGGPFEQFF. As DNA, the CDR3 is TGTGCCAGCAGTTCCCTCGTAGCGGGAGGGCCCTTTGAGCAGTTCTTC.

This clone was recorded a few times. This chain joins TRBV25-1 and TRBJ1-5; no reliable D call. V dropped 11 bases and J dropped 2 bases, with 13 bases sitting between them. Germline CDR1 and CDR2: MGHDK and SYGVNS. CDR3 size: 13 residues. For the CDR3, the DNA is TGTGCCCGTCGCCCTTTAGGCAATCAGCCCCAGCATTTT. As protein: CARRPLGNQPQHF. Drawing the rest from reference TRBV25-1 and TRBJ1-5, the complete variable domain is EADIYQTPRYLVIGTGKKITLECSQTMGHDKMYWYQQDPGMELHLIHYSYGVNSTEKGDLSSESTVSRIRTEHFPLTLESARPSHTSQYLCARRPLGNQPQHFGDGTRLSIL.

The CDR3 DNA is TGCGCCAGCAGCTTGAAACAGGGGGGCACTGAAGCTTTCTTT. Translation: CASSLKQGGTEAFF. The chain carries TRBV5-1 and TRBJ1-1; 8 nucleotides align to TRBD1. V lost 1 base to trimming and J lost 4 bases; unmatched junction nucleotides: 3. The CDR3 has 14 residues. Germline V lookup: CDR1 SGHRS, CDR2 YFSETQ.

V is TRBV29-1 and J is TRBJ1-1; no reliable D call. V lost 7 bases to trimming and J lost 3 bases, with 6 bases between them. CDR3 length equals 10 residues. The germline V gene encodes CDR1 SQVTM and CDR2 ANQGSEA. The CDR3 region is CSARDTEAFF. CDR3 DNA sequence: TGCAGCGCGCGGGACACTGAAGCTTTCTTT.

This chain uses TRBV28 with TRBJ1-4, with TRBD1 matching over 8 bases. The germline V gene encodes CDR1 MDHEN and CDR2 SYDVKM. This CDR3 region has 13 residues. The ends lost 5 bases at V and 9 bases at J; junction bases unmatched: 5. The CDR3 sequence: CASSGGQGKKLFF. The DNA of the CDR3 is TGTGCCAGCAGTGGCGGACAGGGTAAAAAACTGTTTTTT.

The gene calls are TRBV7-2 and TRBJ2-7, with 12 positions matching TRBD2. V gave up 3 bases and J gave up 1 base; unmatched junction bases: 4. This CDR3 is built from 16 residues. Germline-derived CDR1 and CDR2 are SGHTA and FQGNSA. The CDR3 DNA reads as TGTGCCAGCAGCTTTTGGACTAGCGGGATTTCCTACGAGCAGTACTTC. Amino acids: CASSFWTSGISYEQYF.

The chain has TRBV27 and TRBJ1-4, with D hard to call. Per the germline V gene, CDR1 is MNHEY and CDR2 is SMNVEV (reference sequence). The V end was cut by 8 bases, the J end by 10 bases, with 23 bases between. The CDR3 totals 15 residues. The DNA for the CDR3 is TGTGCCAGCGGAGTTACGGTTCTTCCGGCGGGAAAACTGTTTTTT. This translates into CASGVTVLPAGKLFF.